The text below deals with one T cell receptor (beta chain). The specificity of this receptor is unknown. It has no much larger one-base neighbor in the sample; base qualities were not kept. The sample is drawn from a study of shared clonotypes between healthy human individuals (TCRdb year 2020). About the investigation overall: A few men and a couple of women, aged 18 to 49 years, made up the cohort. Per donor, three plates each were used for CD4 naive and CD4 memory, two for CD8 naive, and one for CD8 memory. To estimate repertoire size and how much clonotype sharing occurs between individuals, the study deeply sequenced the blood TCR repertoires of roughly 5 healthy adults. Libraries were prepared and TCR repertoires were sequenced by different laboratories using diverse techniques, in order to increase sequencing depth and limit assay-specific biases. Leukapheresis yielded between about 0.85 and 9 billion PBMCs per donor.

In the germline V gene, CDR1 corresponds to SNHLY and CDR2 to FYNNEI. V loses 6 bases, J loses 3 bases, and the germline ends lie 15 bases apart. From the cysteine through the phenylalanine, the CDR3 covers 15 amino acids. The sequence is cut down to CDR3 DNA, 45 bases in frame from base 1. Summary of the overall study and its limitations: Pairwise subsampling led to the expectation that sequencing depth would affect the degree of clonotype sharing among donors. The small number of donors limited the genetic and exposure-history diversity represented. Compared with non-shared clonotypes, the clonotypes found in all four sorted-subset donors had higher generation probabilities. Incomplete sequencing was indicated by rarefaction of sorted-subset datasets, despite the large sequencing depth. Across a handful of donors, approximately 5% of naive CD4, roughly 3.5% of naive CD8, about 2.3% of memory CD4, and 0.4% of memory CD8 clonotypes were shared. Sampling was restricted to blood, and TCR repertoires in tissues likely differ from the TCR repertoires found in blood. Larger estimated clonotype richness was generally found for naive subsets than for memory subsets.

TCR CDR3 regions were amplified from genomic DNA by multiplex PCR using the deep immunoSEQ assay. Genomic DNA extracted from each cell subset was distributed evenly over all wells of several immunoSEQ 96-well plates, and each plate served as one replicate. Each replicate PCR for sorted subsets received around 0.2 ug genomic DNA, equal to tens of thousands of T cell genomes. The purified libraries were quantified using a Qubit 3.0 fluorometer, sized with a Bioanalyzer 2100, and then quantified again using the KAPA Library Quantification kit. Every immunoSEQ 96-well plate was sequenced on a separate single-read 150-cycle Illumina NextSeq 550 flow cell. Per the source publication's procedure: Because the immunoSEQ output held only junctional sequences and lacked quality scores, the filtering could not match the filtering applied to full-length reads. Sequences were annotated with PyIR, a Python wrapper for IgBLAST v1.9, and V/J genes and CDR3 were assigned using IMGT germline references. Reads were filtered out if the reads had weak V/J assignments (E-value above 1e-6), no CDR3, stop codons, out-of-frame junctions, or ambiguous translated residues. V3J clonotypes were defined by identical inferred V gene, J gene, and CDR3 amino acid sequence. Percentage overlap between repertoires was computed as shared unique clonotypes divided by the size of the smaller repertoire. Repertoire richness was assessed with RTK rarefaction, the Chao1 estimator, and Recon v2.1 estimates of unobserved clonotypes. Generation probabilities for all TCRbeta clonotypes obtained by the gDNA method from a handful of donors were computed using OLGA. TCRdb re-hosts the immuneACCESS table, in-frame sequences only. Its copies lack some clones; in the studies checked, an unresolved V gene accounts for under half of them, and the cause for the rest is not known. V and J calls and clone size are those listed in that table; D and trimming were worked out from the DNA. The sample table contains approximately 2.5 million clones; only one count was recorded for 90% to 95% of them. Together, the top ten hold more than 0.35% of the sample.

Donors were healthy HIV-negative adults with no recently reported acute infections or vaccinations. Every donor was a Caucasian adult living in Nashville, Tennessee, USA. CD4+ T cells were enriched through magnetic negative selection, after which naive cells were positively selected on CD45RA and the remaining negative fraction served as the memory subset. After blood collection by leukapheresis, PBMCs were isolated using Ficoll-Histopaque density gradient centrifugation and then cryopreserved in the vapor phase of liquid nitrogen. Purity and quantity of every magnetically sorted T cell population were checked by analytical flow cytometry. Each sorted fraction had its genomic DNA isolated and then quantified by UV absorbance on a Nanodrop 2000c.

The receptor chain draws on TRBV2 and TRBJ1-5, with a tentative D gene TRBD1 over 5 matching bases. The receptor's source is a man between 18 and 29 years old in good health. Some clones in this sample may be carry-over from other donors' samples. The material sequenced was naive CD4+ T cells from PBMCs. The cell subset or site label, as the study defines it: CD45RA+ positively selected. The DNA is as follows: TGTGCCAGCAGCCTAGTGGGGGTCCCCAATCAGCCCCAGCATTTT. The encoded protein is CASSLVGVPNQPQHF.